The clone carrying this T cell receptor beta chain turned up a few times. What it binds is not known. TCRdb re-analysed the reads in MiXCR, keeping a single row per CDR3 protein. The table records a few hundred thousand distinct CDR3 sequences, around 35% of them present only once. V was cut by 5 bases and J by 6 bases, with 7 bases left in between. Germline lookup yields CDR1 SEHNR and CDR2 FQNEAQ (reference sequence). The CDR3 sequence is 11 residues long. The sample originates from a study of T cell repertoires in cytomegalovirus infection. Overall study results and limits: What dominated the ex vivo response were HLA-C-restricted CMV-specific TCR beta clonotypes.

This receptor was obtained from a human donor in good health (CMV status not recorded). Some clones in this sample may be carry-over from other donors' samples. The specimen was cultured PBMCs, collected from culture after CMV antigen stimulation. This sequence joins TRBV7-9 and TRBJ2-5; D uncertain. The chain's CDR3 is CASSPEKTQYF. CDR3 sequence (DNA): TGTGCCAGCAGCCCCGAGAAGACCCAGTACTTC.